This is a list of T cell receptor beta chains from one sample in a study of CD8 T cells in ankylosing spondylitis. One entry per CDR3 protein results from TCRdb running MiXCR on the 5' RACE reads. The table includes some 350,000 distinct CDR3 sequences, 14% to 15% detected once. Sequences were obtained from blood, either unsorted or a sorted T cell fraction (not recorded which). Source of these receptors: a male donor with ankylosing spondylitis or in good health (not recorded which). CDR3s include the opening cysteine and the closing phenylalanine or tryptophan. A D gene is named only where the DNA matches it firmly. Not all rows give a size; the values are once, few, many and, for expanded clones, a class.

abundance,v_gene,j_gene,d_gene,CDR3nt,CDR3aa
.,TRBV5-5,TRBJ2-3,TRBD1,TGTGCCAGCAGCTTACAGGGGGTCCGCACAGATACGCAGTATTTT,CASSLQGVRTDTQYF
few,TRBV6-1,TRBJ2-7,.,TGTGCCAGCAGTGACGGAGGGAGATGGGTGTACTTC,CASSDGGRWVYF
.,TRBV6-2/TRBV6-3,TRBJ2-3,.,TGTGCCAGCAGTTACCGAGGACAGACAAATACGCAGTATTTT,CASSYRGQTNTQYF
few,TRBV28,TRBJ2-3,.,TGTGCCAGCAGTCCCCCGGACCTAGATACGCAGTATTTT,CASSPPDLDTQYF
.,TRBV5-1,TRBJ2-7,.,TGCGCCAGAACCCTAAGGTCTCTAACACCCCCGCACGAGCAGTACTTC,CARTLRSLTPPHEQYF
few,TRBV5-1,TRBJ2-3,TRBD2,TGCGCCAGCAGCTTGGAGCCTAGCGGGGGGCCTAGCACAGATACGCAGTATTTT,CASSLEPSGGPSTDTQYF
once,TRBV10-3,TRBJ2-3,.,TGTGCCATCAGTGATTGGACAGCCACAGATACGCAGTATTTT,CAISDWTATDTQYF
.,TRBV6-1,TRBJ1-5,.,TGTGCCAGCAGCCCAGCGGGCCATAGAACCTTCAATCAGCCCCAGCATTTT,CASSPAGHRTFNQPQHF
few,TRBV5-1,TRBJ2-7,.,TGCGCCAGCAGCGTGGCAGCGGGTCTTTTCCACCGGGACGAGCAGTACTTC,CASSVAAGLFHRDEQYF
few,TRBV15,TRBJ1-2,.,TGTGCCACCGCGATTGGGTCAGACTATGGCTACACCTTC,CATAIGSDYGYTF
few,TRBV7-2,TRBJ2-1,.,TGTGCCAGCAGCTTAGCAGAGGCTTTCGAGCAGTTCTTC,CASSLAEAFEQFF
many,TRBV12-3/TRBV12-4,TRBJ2-1,TRBD2,TGTGCCAGCAGTTTAGGGACTAGCGGCCTTAATGAGCAGTTCTTC,CASSLGTSGLNEQFF
.,TRBV18,TRBJ2-7,.,TGTGCCAGCTCACCGTCACAGGGCCCATACGAGCAGTACTTC,CASSPSQGPYEQYF
few,TRBV5-1,TRBJ2-5,.,TGCGCCAGCCGCTCGGGACTCTTCCAAGAGACCCAGTACTTC,CASRSGLFQETQYF
few,TRBV3-1,TRBJ1-1,TRBD1,TGTGCCAGCAGCCCCCGACAGGGAGTGAGAGCTTTCTTT,CASSPRQGVRAFF
few,TRBV3-1,TRBJ1-4,.,TGTGCCAGCAGCCAAGGACAAAATGGTGAAAAACTGTTTTTT,CASSQGQNGEKLFF
.,TRBV12-3/TRBV12-4,TRBJ2-3,.,TGTGCCAGCATCCTATCACAGGGAGGGGGGACAGATACGCAGTATTTT,CASILSQGGGTDTQYF
.,TRBV29-1,TRBJ2-5,.,TGCAGCGTTGATCGTCAAACTCTCCAAGAGACCCAGTACTTC,CSVDRQTLQETQYF
few,TRBV3-1,TRBJ2-5,TRBD2,TGTGCCAGCAGCCAACAAACTAGCGGGAGTTTGGAGACCCAGTACTTC,CASSQQTSGSLETQYF
few,TRBV20-1,TRBJ2-4,.,TGCTGTTCCGCGCCTTTGGGAGACCAAGGAGCCAAAAACATTCAGTACTTC,CCSAPLGDQGAKNIQYF
.,TRBV15,TRBJ2-7,TRBD2,TGTGCCACCAGCAGAGTGGGGACTAGCGGGAGTTTTACCTACGAGCAGTACTTC,CATSRVGTSGSFTYEQYF
.,TRBV11-1,TRBJ2-3,TRBD2,TGTGCCAGCAGCATACTAGCGGGGGGACACACAGATACGCAGTATTTT,CASSILAGGHTDTQYF
many,TRBV5-6,TRBJ2-1,.,TGTGCCAGCAGCTCAGGACCCAACTACCACAATGAGCAGTTCTTC,CASSSGPNYHNEQFF
.,TRBV12-3/TRBV12-4,TRBJ2-1,TRBD2,TGTGCCAGCAGGGGCGGGGGGCAGAGCTCCTACAATGAGCAGTTCTTC,CASRGGGQSSYNEQFF
few,TRBV10-3,TRBJ2-2,.,TGTGCCATCAGTGAATTAGCAGCGAACACCGGGGAGCTGTTTTTT,CAISELAANTGELFF
few,TRBV10-3,TRBJ2-7,TRBD2,TGTGCCATCAGTGAGGTACTACTAGCGACCGGTTCCTACGAGCAGTACTTC,CAISEVLLATGSYEQYF
few,TRBV18,TRBJ2-2,.,TGTGCCAGCTCACCACCGGGGATTGCGAACACCGGGGAGCTGTTTTTT,CASSPPGIANTGELFF
.,TRBV29-1,TRBJ2-3,.,TGCAGCGTTGAAACGGCGACAGATACGCAGTATTTT,CSVETATDTQYF
.,TRBV4-1,TRBJ1-2,TRBD1,TGCGCCAGCAGCCAAGATCGGACAGGAGCCTATGGCTACACCTTC,CASSQDRTGAYGYTF
.,TRBV10-2,TRBJ2-7,TRBD2,TGCGCCAGCACCCTTTCTAGCGGGGGGGCCTACGAGCAGTACTTC,CASTLSSGGAYEQYF
.,TRBV7-2,TRBJ2-2,.,TGTGCCAGCAGCTTAGCTTTTTCGGGGCGAGGACTCACCGGGGAGCTGTTTTTT,CASSLAFSGRGLTGELFF
few,TRBV4-1,TRBJ2-1,.,TGCGCCAGCAGCCGAGCCACAGGGGCTAGCGGATACAATGAGCAGTTCTTC,CASSRATGASGYNEQFF
.,TRBV10-3,TRBJ2-7,.,TGTGCCACCGGACAGAGGGTCTACGAGCAGTACTTC,CATGQRVYEQYF
few,TRBV6-6,TRBJ2-7,TRBD2,TGTGCCACCGTCGCTAGCGGAGATTACGAGCAGTACTTC,CATVASGDYEQYF
few,TRBV3-1,TRBJ2-3,.,TGTGCCAGCAGCCAAGAGTCCCCGCAGTATTTT,CASSQESPQYF
.,TRBV5-6,TRBJ1-5,.,TGTGCCAGCAGCTTAACCAGGGTCAATCAGCCCCAGCATTTT,CASSLTRVNQPQHF
.,TRBV4-2,TRBJ2-1,TRBD2,TGTGCCAGCAGCCAAGAGTGGGCTAGCGGGAGGGCCAGCTCCTACAATGAGCAGTTCTTC,CASSQEWASGRASSYNEQFF
.,TRBV30,TRBJ2-2,TRBD2,TGTGCCTGGAGTCCACGGGAGCGGGGATTTACCGGGGAGCTGTTTTTT,CAWSPRERGFTGELFF
.,TRBV3-1,TRBJ2-1,.,TGTGCCAGCAGCGCGGGGAACAATGAGCAGTTCTTC,CASSAGNNEQFF
.,TRBV19,TRBJ2-3,.,TGTGCCAGTAGAATCTCTAGCACAGATACGCAGTATTTT,CASRISSTDTQYF
few,TRBV7-2,TRBJ2-1,TRBD2,TGTGCCAGCAGCTTAGGATGGGGGGGCTACAATGAGCAGTTCTTC,CASSLGWGGYNEQFF
few,TRBV27,TRBJ2-1,.,TGTGCCAGCAGTCCCTTGGGGGCATACAATGAGCAGTTCTTC,CASSPLGAYNEQFF
.,TRBV5-6,TRBJ1-5,.,TGTGCCAGCAGCTGGGGGCGGAGCAATCAGCCCCAGCATTTT,CASSWGRSNQPQHF
few,TRBV12-3/TRBV12-4,TRBJ2-5,.,TGTGCCAGCAGTTTAAGGGGGGGAGCGAGGCAGACCCAGTACTTC,CASSLRGGARQTQYF
few,TRBV6-5,TRBJ1-2,.,TGTGCCAGCAGTTACGGTTCAGGGCCCTATGGCTACACCTTC,CASSYGSGPYGYTF
.,TRBV3-1,TRBJ2-7,.,TGTGCCAGCAGCCAAGAGTGGCAGAAACAGTACTTC,CASSQEWQKQYF
many,TRBV2,TRBJ2-1,.,TGTGCCAGCAGTGAAGGGGAGAGGGTGGATGAGCAGTTCTTC,CASSEGERVDEQFF
many,TRBV5-1,TRBJ1-1,.,TGCGCCAGCAGCTTAGACGGGAGAATGAACACTGAAGCTTTCTTT,CASSLDGRMNTEAFF
.,TRBV5-1,TRBJ1-1,TRBD1,TGCGCCAGCAGCGGAGGACAGGGGAGGCCTGAAGCTTTCTTT,CASSGGQGRPEAFF
.,TRBV3-1,TRBJ2-5,TRBD2,TGTGCCAGCAGCCAAGAAGAGGGACTACTGGGGACCCAGTACTTC,CASSQEEGLLGTQYF
.,TRBV3-1,TRBJ2-1,.,TGTGCCAGCAGCCAAGGCCCCAATGAGCAGTTCTTC,CASSQGPNEQFF
many,TRBV7-2,TRBJ2-2,.,TGTGCCAGCAGCTTAAATGCGTTAGCGAACACCGGGGAGCTGTTTTTT,CASSLNALANTGELFF
few,TRBV4-2,TRBJ1-1,.,TGTGCCTGTGGGGGGAACACTGAAGCTTTCTTT,CACGGNTEAFF
.,TRBV5-5,TRBJ2-5,.,TGTGCCAGCAGCTCTAGACAGCGACAAGAGACCCAGTACTTC,CASSSRQRQETQYF
few,TRBV15,TRBJ2-7,TRBD1,TGTGCCACCAGCCGCAGGGGGTACTCCTACGAGCAGTACTTC,CATSRRGYSYEQYF
.,TRBV7-2,TRBJ1-2,.,TGTGCCAGCAGCTTAGCCCACCAAACGGGAGGCTACACCTTC,CASSLAHQTGGYTF
few,TRBV20-1,TRBJ2-1,TRBD2,TGCAGTGCTACACTAGCGGGAGTCGGTGAGCAGTTCTTC,CSATLAGVGEQFF
few,TRBV29-1,TRBJ2-1,TRBD2,TGCAGCGTTGCTCCGGGACTAGCGTACAATGAGCAGTTCTTC,CSVAPGLAYNEQFF
few,TRBV10-3,TRBJ2-6,.,TGTGCCATCAGTGTCGCTGGGGCCAACGTCCTGACTTTC,CAISVAGANVLTF
few,TRBV6-5,TRBJ2-3,TRBD1,TGTGCCAGCAGTTACTCGTCGGGACAGGAAACAGATACGCAGTATTTT,CASSYSSGQETDTQYF